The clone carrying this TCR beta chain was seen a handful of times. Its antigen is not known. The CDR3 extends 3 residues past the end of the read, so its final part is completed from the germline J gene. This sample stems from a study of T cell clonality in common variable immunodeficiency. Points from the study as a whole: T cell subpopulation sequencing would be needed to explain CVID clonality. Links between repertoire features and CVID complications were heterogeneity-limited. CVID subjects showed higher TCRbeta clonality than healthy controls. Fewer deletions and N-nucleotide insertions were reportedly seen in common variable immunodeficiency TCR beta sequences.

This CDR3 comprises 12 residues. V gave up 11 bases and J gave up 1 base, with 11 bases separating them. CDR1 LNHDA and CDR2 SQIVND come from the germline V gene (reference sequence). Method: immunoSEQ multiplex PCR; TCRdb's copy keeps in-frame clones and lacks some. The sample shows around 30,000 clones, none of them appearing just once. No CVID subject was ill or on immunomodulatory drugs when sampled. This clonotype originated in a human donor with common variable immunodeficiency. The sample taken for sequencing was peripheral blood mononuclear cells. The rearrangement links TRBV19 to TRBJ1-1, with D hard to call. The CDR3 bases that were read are TGTGCCTCAAGAAAGGGGAACACTGAA. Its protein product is CASRKGNTE. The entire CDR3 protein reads CASRKGNTEAFF.